Detailed here is one T cell receptor beta chain. This clonotype was found many times. There is no known antigen for this receptor. No clone much larger than this one lies a single base away; base qualities are absent. TCR beta CDR3 regions were amplified from RNA transcripts for repertoire sequencing. A first-round RT-PCR used HTBI primers with the Qiagen OneStep RT-PCR kit, followed by a second-round multiplex PCR, size selection and purification. Sequencing of the libraries was carried out on an Illumina HiSeq2000 in paired-end mode with 100 bp reads. The published analysis was carried out like this. SOAPnuke was used to process the reads, removing any read that contained adapters or uncalled bases, had a mean Phred below 15, or lacked an exact match to the constant primer or identifier. COPE v1.2.5 was used to merge the high-quality paired reads. Each unique nucleotide sequence was treated as a clonotype, and MiTCR v1.1 was used to align the clonotypes to the IMGT TRB V, D and J references. The analysis was limited to V-J combinations with a frequency above 0.0001, which together covered over 99% of the repertoires. For each V-J combination, a TCR clonal expansion and chaos score was defined as F50 clonal expansion divided by the chaos observed in the TCRdist matrix. Features were reduced by Welch's t-statistics and random forest to over 10 V-J combinations, which fed a naive Bayes classifier. The similarity between thyroid and blood repertoires was quantified using the Morisita-Horn index. TCRdb's own reprocessing of the public reads used fastp at Q25 and MiXCR and kept productive beta chains. Rows are combined by CDR3 protein, so each entry shows the most common genes and DNA. The V and J calls, along with clone size, are taken from TCRdb and not from the paper's own processing. A total of about 1.2 million distinct CDR3 sequences appear in this sample, 36% of them only once. The leading ten clones occupy 11% of the sample.

The sample comes from a study of Graves' ophthalmopathy and Graves' hyperthyroidism (dated by TCRdb to 2016 to 2019). As for the study more broadly: A patient counted as having stable hyperthyroidism if there was no progression to ophthalmopathy within 18 months of follow-up. The study used TCR beta repertoire signatures to distinguish Graves' ophthalmopathy from Graves' hyperthyroidism and to predict progression to ophthalmopathy. In total, some 140 blood samples were TCR-sequenced: fewer than 50 ophthalmopathy, some 80 hyperthyroidism and some 17 hyperthyroidism-to-ophthalmopathy patients. A discovery set of about 99 patients (roughly 41 ophthalmopathy, just over 55 stable hyperthyroidism) was enrolled to explore V-J signatures distinguishing ophthalmopathy from hyperthyroidism. An independent validation cohort comprised 18 to 20 hyperthyroidism patients and 15 to 17 patients who later progressed from hyperthyroidism to ophthalmopathy. In several hyperthyroidism patients, the T-cell repertoires found in thyroid tissue were compared with those found in blood. Following sampling, methimazole starting at 30 mg daily was administered to hyperthyroidism patients, and high-dose intravenous methylprednisolone was administered to ophthalmopathy patients.

Overall results and qualifications from the work: The 13-signature model separated ophthalmopathy from stable hyperthyroidism with roughly 90% sensitivity and just under 84% specificity in cross-validation, and 80%/75% in the test set. In validation, the model predicted ophthalmopathy progression with about 70% sensitivity and 72.22% specificity; around twelve predicted patients were CT-confirmed with GO in a median of around 6 months. No statistical method was used to predetermine the sample size, and group allocation was not hidden from the investigators. Among expanded thyroid clonotypes with frequency above 0.001, most also showed up in blood, which suggests that blood repertoires may reflect the thyroid immune response.

Hyperthyroidism patients were newly diagnosed, were aged 18 to 65 years, and had a disease duration under 2 months. Patients with other autoimmune diseases, uncontrolled infections, pregnancy or lactation were excluded. Diagnosis was based on clinical symptoms, serum thyroxine, TRAb, thyroid ultrasound and orbital computed tomography. Total RNA was extracted with Trizol reagent and quality-checked on an Agilent 2100 Bioanalyzer. Counted from cysteine to phenylalanine, this CDR3 has 14 amino acids. CDR3 DNA only is kept here, 42 bases in frame from base 1. Deletion took 3 bases off V and 2 bases off J, with a span of 10 bases between the germline ends. Via the germline V gene, CDR1 is SGHTA and CDR2 FQGTGA.

This receptor was identified in an adult man with Graves' hyperthyroidism. The chain joins TRBV7-3 to TRBJ1-1; the D gene lacks a confident call. Material: peripheral blood or thyroid tissue (not recorded which). CDR3 loop: CASSLRVLNTEAFF. The nucleotides read TGTGCCAGCAGCTTGAGGGTTCTTAACACTGAAGCTTTCTTT. With all but the CDR3 taken from the reference TRBV7-3 and TRBJ1-1 genes, the full variable domain is: GAGVSQTPSNKVTEKGKYVELRCDPISGHTALYWYRQSLGQGPEFLIYFQGTGAADDSGLPNDRFFAVRPEGSVSTLKIQRTERGDSAVYLCASSLRVLNTEAFFGQGTRLTVV.